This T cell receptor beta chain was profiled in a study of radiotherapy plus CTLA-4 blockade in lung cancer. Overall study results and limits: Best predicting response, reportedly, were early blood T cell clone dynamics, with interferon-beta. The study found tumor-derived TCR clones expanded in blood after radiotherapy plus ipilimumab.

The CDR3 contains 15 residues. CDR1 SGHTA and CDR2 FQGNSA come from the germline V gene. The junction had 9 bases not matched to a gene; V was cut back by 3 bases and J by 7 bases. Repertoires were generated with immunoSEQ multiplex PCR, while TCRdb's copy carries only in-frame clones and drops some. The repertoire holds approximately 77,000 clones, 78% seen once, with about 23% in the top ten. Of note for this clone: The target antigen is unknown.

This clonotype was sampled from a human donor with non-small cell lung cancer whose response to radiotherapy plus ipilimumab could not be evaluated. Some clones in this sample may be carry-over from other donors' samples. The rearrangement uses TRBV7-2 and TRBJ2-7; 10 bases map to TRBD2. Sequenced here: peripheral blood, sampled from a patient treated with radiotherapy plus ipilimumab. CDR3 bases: TGTGCCAGCAGCTTTAGGGTTAGCGGGGGGTATGAGCAGTACTTC. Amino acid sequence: CASSFRVSGGYEQYF.